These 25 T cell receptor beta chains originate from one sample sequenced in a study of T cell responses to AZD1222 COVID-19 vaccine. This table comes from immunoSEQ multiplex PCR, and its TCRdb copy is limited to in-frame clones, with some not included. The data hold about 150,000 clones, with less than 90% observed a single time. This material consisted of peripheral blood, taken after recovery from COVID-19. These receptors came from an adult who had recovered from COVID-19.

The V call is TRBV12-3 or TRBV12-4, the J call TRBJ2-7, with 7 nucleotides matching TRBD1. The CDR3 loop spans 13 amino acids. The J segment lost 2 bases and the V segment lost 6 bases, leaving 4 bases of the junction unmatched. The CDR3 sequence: CASRTGTAYEQYF. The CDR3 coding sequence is TGTGCCAGCAGGACCGGGACAGCCTACGAGCAGTACTTC.

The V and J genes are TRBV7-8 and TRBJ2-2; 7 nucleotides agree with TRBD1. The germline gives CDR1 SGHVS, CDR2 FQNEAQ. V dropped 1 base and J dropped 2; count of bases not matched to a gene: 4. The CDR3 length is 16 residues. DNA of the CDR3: TGTGCCAGCAGCTTAGGAGGGGGCGCAAACACCGGGGAGCTGTTTTTT. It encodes CASSLGGGANTGELFF.

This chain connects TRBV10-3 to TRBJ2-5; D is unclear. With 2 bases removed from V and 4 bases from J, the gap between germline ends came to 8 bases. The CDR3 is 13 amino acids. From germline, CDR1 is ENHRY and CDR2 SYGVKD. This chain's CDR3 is CAISETQPETQYF. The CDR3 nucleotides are TGTGCCATCAGTGAGACCCAGCCAGAGACCCAGTACTTC.

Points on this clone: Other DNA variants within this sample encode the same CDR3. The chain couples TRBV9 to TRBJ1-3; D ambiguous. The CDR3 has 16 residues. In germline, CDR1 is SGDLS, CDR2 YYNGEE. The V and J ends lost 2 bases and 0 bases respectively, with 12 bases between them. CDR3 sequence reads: CASSVGSSSSGNTIYF. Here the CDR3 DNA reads TGTGCCAGCAGCGTCGGCTCCTCGTCCTCTGGAAACACCATATATTTT.

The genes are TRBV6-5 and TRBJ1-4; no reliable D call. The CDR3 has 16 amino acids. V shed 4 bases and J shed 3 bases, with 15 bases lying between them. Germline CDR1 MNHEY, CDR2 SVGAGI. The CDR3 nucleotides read TGTGCCAGCAGTTCCCTTCCGTTTATAGCTAATGAAAAACTGTTTTTT. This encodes CASSSLPFIANEKLFF.

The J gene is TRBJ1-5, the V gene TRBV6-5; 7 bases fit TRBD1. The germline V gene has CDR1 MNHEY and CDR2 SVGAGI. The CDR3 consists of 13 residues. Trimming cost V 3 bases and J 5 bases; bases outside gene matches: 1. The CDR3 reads CASSYTGDQPQHF. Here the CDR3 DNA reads TGTGCCAGCAGTTATACAGGGGATCAGCCCCAGCATTTT.

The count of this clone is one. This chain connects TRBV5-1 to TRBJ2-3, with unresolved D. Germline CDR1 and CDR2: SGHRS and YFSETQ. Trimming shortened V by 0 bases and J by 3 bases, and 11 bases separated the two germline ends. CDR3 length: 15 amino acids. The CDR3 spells CASSLALYETDTQYF. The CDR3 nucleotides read TGCGCCAGCAGCTTGGCGTTATACGAAACAGATACGCAGTATTTT.

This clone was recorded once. CDR3: CASSRFNSVNQPQHF. The CDR3 DNA reads TGTGCCAGCAGTAGATTTAACAGTGTCAATCAGCCCCAGCATTTT. This chain uses TRBV7-2 with TRBJ1-5; D unclear. CDR3 length equals 15 residues. The V and J ends lost 6 bases and 3 bases respectively, with 15 bases between them. CDR1 is SGHTA and CDR2 is FQGNSA in the germline V gene.

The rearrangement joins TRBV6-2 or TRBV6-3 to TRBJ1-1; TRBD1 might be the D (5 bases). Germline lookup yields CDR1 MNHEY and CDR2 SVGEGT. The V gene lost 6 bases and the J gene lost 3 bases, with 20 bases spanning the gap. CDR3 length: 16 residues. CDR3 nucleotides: TGTGCCAGCAGCGGGGCAGAGGGCAGAACCGACACTGAAGCTTTCTTT. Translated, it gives CASSGAEGRTDTEAFF.

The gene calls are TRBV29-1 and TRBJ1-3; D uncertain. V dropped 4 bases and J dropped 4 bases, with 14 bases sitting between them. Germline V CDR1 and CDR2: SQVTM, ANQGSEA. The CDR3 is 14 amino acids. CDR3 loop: CSVGGASAGNTIYF. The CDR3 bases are TGCAGCGTTGGAGGCGCTTCGGCCGGAAACACCATATATTTT.

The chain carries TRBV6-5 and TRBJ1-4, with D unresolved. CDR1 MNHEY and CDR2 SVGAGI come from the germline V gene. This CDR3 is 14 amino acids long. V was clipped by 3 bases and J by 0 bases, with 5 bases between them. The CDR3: CASSYSSTNEKLFF. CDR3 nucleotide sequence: TGTGCCAGCAGTTATAGCTCAACTAATGAAAAACTGTTTTTT.

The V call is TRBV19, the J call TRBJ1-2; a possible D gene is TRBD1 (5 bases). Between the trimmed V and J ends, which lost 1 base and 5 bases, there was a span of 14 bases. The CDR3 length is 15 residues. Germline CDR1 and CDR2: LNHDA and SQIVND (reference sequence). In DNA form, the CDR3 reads TGTGCCAGTAGTATAGTGTGGGACTCCTGGTATGGCTACACCTTC. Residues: CASSIVWDSWYGYTF.

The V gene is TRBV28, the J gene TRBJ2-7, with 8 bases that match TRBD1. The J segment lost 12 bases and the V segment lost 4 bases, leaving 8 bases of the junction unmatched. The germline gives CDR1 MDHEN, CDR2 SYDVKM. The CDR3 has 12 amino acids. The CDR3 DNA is TGTGCCAGCAGTTACCGACAGGGGCCCCTGTACTTC. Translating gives CASSYRQGPLYF.

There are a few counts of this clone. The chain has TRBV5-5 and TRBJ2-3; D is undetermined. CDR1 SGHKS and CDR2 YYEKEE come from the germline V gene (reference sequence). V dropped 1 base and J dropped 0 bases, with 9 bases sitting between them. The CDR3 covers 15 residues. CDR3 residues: CASSLRSTSTDTQYF. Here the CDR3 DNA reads TGTGCCAGCAGCTTGAGGTCGACTAGCACAGATACGCAGTATTTT.

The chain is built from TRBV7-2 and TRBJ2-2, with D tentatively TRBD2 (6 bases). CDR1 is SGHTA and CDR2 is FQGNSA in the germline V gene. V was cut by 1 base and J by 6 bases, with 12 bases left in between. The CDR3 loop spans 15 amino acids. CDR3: CASSLDSGGAGELFF. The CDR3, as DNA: TGTGCCAGCAGCTTAGATTCTGGAGGGGCCGGGGAGCTGTTTTTT.

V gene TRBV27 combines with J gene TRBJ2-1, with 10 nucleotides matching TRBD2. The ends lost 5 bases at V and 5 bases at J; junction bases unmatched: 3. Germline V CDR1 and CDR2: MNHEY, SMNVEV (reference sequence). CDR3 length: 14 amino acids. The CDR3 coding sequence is TGTGCCAGCAGTCGGACTAGCGGAAACAATGAGCAGTTCTTC. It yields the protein CASSRTSGNNEQFF.

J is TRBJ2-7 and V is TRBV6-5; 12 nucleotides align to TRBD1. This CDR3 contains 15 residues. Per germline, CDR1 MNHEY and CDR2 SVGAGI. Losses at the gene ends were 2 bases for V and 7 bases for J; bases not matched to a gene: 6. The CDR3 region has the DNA TGTGCCAGCAGTTACCCGGGACAGGGGGCGGAGGAGCAGTACTTC. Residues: CASSYPGQGAEEQYF.

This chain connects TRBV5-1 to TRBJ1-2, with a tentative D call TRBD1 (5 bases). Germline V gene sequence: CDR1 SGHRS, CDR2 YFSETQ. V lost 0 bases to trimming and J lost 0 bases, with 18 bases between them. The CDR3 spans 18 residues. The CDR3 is CASSLAGTEALANYGYTF. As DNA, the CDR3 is TGCGCCAGCAGCTTGGCCGGGACGGAGGCTTTAGCTAACTATGGCTACACCTTC.

As DNA, the CDR3 is TGCGCCAGCAGCCGGGACAGTAGCAATCAGCCCCAGCATTTT. Encoded protein: CASSRDSSNQPQHF. This rearrangement joins TRBV10-2 to TRBJ1-5; 7 positions match TRBD1. V lost 6 bases and J lost 0; bases outside the gene matches: 2. The CDR3 runs to 14 residues. CDR1 and CDR2 (germline): WSHSY, SAAADI.

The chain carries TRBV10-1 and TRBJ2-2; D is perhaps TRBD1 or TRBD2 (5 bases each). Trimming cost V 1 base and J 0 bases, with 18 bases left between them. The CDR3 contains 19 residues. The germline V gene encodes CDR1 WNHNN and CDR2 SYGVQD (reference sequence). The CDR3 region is CASSELRLTGPPNTGELFF. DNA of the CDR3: TGCGCCAGCAGTGAGTTGAGGTTGACGGGACCCCCGAACACCGGGGAGCTGTTTTTT.

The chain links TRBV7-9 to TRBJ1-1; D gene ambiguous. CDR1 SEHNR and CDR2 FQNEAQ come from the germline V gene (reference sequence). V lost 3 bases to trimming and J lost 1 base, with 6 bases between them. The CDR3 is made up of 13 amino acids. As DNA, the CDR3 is TGTGCCAGCAGCTTTGGCGGGAACACTGAAGCTTTCTTT. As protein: CASSFGGNTEAFF.

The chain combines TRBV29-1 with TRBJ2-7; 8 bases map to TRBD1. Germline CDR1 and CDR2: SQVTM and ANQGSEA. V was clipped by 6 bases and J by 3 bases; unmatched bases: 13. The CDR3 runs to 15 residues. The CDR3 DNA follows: TGCAGCGTGCTACGCCTCCGGGACAGGAACTACGAGCAGTACTTC. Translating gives CSVLRLRDRNYEQYF.

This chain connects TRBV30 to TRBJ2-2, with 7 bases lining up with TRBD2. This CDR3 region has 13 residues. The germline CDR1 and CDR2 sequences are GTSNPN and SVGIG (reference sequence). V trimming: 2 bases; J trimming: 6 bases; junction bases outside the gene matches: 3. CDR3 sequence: CAWSLGGAGELFF. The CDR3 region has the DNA TGTGCCTGGAGTCTGGGAGGGGCCGGGGAGCTGTTTTTT.

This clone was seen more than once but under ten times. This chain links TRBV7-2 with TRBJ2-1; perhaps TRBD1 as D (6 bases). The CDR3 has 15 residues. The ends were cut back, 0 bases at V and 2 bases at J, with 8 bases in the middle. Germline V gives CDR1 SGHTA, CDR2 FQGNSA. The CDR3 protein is CASSLAGATYNEQFF. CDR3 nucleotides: TGTGCCAGCAGCTTAGCGGGGGCCACCTACAATGAGCAGTTCTTC.

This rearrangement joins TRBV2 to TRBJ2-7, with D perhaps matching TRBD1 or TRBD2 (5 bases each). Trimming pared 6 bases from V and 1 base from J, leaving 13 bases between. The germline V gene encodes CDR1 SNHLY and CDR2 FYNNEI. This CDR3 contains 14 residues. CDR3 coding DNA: TGTGCCAGCAGCCTGCTGGGGGAATCCTACGAGCAGTACTTC. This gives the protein CASSLLGESYEQYF.